The next 26 T cell receptor beta chains were all read from a single sample in a study of OX40 agonist ivuxolimab in advanced cancers. Libraries were prepared by immunoSEQ multiplex PCR; TCRdb keeps only in-frame clonotypes and omits some of them. This sample has roughly 70,000 clones, with roughly nine tenths found just once. The sequencing here drew on CD4+ or CD8+ T cells sorted from blood, taken in a trial of the OX40 agonist ivuxolimab. These receptor sequences come from an adult with an advanced solid tumor such as melanoma, head and neck, liver or kidney cancer.

This clone occurred a few times. The chain links TRBV5-6 to TRBJ1-2; possibly TRBD1 for D (6 bases). V lost 0 bases and J 2 bases, leaving 11 bases between the germline ends. The CDR3 spans 15 residues. Germline CDR1 SGHDT, CDR2 YYEEEE. The CDR3 loop is CASSLEAGVNYGYTF. CDR3 DNA sequence: TGTGCCAGCAGCTTGGAGGCAGGGGTGAACTATGGCTACACCTTC.

This clone was recorded once. This sequence joins TRBV27 and TRBJ1-2, with 8 bases lining up with TRBD1. Losses at the gene ends were 8 bases for V and 8 bases for J; bases not matched to a gene: 13. Germline CDR1 MNHEY, CDR2 SMNVEV (reference sequence). The CDR3 loop spans 14 amino acids. The CDR3 protein is CASANQGAREGYTF. The CDR3 DNA is TGTGCCAGCGCCAACCAGGGGGCGCGGGAAGGCTACACCTTC.

The chain couples TRBV6-6 to TRBJ2-3; no clear D. V dropped 2 bases and J dropped 4 bases, with 7 bases sitting between them. Germline lookup yields CDR1 MNHNY and CDR2 SVGAGI (reference sequence). CDR3 length: 13 amino acids. The CDR3 protein is CASSYISPDTQYF. CDR3 nucleotide sequence: TGTGCCAGCAGTTACATAAGTCCAGATACGCAGTATTTT.

The gene calls are TRBV25-1 and TRBJ2-1; D remains ambiguous. The germline gives CDR1 MGHDK, CDR2 SYGVNS. The CDR3 has 15 residues. The V end was cut by 2 bases, the J end by 3 bases, with 11 bases between. CDR3 sequence reads: CASSEIGALYNEQFF. In nucleotides, the CDR3 is TGTGCCAGCAGTGAAATAGGAGCCCTCTACAATGAGCAGTTCTTC.

As DNA, the CDR3 is TGCGCCAGCAGCCAAGTAAGACTAGCGGGTCGGGATACGCAGTATTTT. Translated: CASSQVRLAGRDTQYF. The chain uses TRBV4-1 and TRBJ2-3; 10 nucleotides match TRBD2. Germline CDR1 is MGHRA and CDR2 is YSYEKL. Germline trimming cut 1 base from V and 6 bases from J; bases unmatched to any gene: 7. The CDR3 consists of 16 residues.

V usage is TRBV18 and J usage is TRBJ2-3; 10 bases line up with TRBD2. The CDR3 has 17 amino acids. J was trimmed by 3 bases and V by 4 bases; bases with no gene match: 10. The germline V gene encodes CDR1 KGHSH and CDR2 LQKENI. Written as DNA, the CDR3 is TGTGCCAGCTCACTCTTTCTAGCGGGAGAAGTAACAGATACGCAGTATTTT. This gives the protein CASSLFLAGEVTDTQYF.

This sequence joins TRBV7-3 and TRBJ2-3; 7 bases match TRBD1. The germline V gene has CDR1 SGHTA and CDR2 FQGTGA. Trimming removed 3 bases from V and 2 bases from J; junction bases left unmatched: 5. The length of the CDR3 is 15 residues. DNA for the CDR3: TGTGCCAGCAGCTTCCAGACAGGGCACACAGATACGCAGTATTTT. It yields the protein CASSFQTGHTDTQYF.

The rearrangement joins TRBV6-5 to TRBJ2-7; 12 bases map to TRBD1. CDR1 and CDR2 (germline): MNHEY, SVGAGI. J lost 5 bases, V lost 6 bases, and 5 bases had no gene match. CDR3 length: 14 amino acids. CDR3 in amino acids: CASSPGTGGDEQYF. CDR3 sequence (DNA): TGTGCCAGCAGCCCCGGGACAGGGGGCGACGAGCAGTACTTC.

This chain connects TRBV9 to TRBJ2-2; TRBD1 agrees at 7 bases. Germline CDR1 reads SGDLS; CDR2 reads YYNGEE. Unmatched junction bases numbered 11, after V lost 3 bases and J lost 6 bases. The CDR3 contains 16 residues. In nucleotides, the CDR3 is TGTGCCAGCAGCGCGCTAACCAGGGGGAGCGCCGGGGAGCTGTTTTTT. Translation: CASSALTRGSAGELFF.

A single count supports this clone. Other DNA sequences in this sample translate to the same CDR3. J is TRBJ2-1 and V is TRBV5-1; D not resolved. This CDR3 has 15 residues. Trimming took off 0 bases at V and 0 bases at J, with 7 bases between the two ends. Germline V gives CDR1 SGHRS, CDR2 YFSETQ. CDR3 in amino acids: CASSLVASSYNEQFF. The CDR3 DNA reads TGCGCCAGCAGCTTGGTGGCAAGCTCCTACAATGAGCAGTTCTTC.

The CDR3 DNA is TGTGCCAGCAGGCGAGATGCTAACTATGGCTACACCTTC. Translation: CASRRDANYGYTF. The gene calls are TRBV27 and TRBJ1-2, with D uncertain. Germline V gene sequence: CDR1 MNHEY, CDR2 SMNVEV (reference sequence). The CDR3 is 13 amino acids. Deletions cut 6 bases from V and 0 bases from J, with 8 bases between.

This chain uses TRBV5-1 with TRBJ2-3; D is unclear. This CDR3 is 14 amino acids long. Between the trimmed V and J ends, which lost 0 bases and 1 base, there was a span of 6 bases. Germline V gene sequence: CDR1 SGHRS, CDR2 YFSETQ. This chain's CDR3 is CASSLVRGTDTQYF. The CDR3 region has the DNA TGCGCCAGCAGCTTGGTAAGGGGCACAGATACGCAGTATTTT. The complete variable domain, with remaining parts taken from reference TRBV5-1 and TRBJ2-3, reads KAGVTQTPRYLIKTRGQQVTLSCSPISGHRSVSWYQQTPGQGLQFLFEYFSETQRNKGNFPGRFSGRQFSNSRSEMNVSTLELGDSALYLCASSLVRGTDTQYFGPGTRLTVL.

The V and J genes are TRBV29-1 and TRBJ2-2; the D gene is possibly TRBD2 (7 bases). From germline, CDR1 is SQVTM and CDR2 ANQGSEA. The CDR3 covers 14 residues. Trimming took off 8 bases at V and 1 base at J, with 14 bases between the two ends. CDR3 residues: CSTGGGGNTGELFF. As DNA, the CDR3 is TGCAGCACTGGGGGCGGGGGGAACACCGGGGAGCTGTTTTTT.

The chain joins TRBV7-9 to TRBJ2-1, with TRBD2 identical over 10 bases. Germline trimming cut 4 bases from V and 1 base from J; bases unmatched to any gene: 4. The germline V gene has CDR1 SEHNR and CDR2 FQNEAQ (reference sequence). The CDR3 sequence is 16 residues long. CDR3 bases: TGTGCCAGCAGCTGGGCTAGCGGGGGTTCCTACAATGAGCAGTTCTTC. It specifies CASSWASGGSYNEQFF.

J is TRBJ2-7 and V is TRBV18; no definite D call. With 3 bases removed from V and 0 bases from J, the gap between germline ends came to 3 bases. The V gene's germline CDR1 is KGHSH and CDR2 LQKENI. This CDR3 has 12 amino acids. In nucleotides, the CDR3 is TGTGCCAGCTCACCCTCCTCCTACGAGCAGTACTTC. Protein: CASSPSSYEQYF.

This chain connects TRBV5-1 to TRBJ1-2; no clear D. Germline CDR1 SGHRS, CDR2 YFSETQ. V was clipped by 0 bases and J by 4 bases, with 10 bases between them. This CDR3 comprises 14 residues. The CDR3 region is CASSLEGQAYGYTF. The CDR3 region has the DNA TGCGCCAGCAGCTTGGAAGGCCAGGCCTATGGCTACACCTTC.

The chain uses TRBV11-2 and TRBJ1-1, with D unresolved. V was shortened by 1 base and J by 4 bases, with 10 bases between the two germline ends. There are 14 residues in the CDR3. CDR1 is SGHAT, CDR2 FQNNGV, per germline. This CDR3 reads CASSLALRATEAFF. The CDR3 region has the DNA TGTGCCAGCAGCTTAGCCTTGAGGGCCACTGAAGCTTTCTTT.

The rearrangement links TRBV7-2 to TRBJ2-1; D may be TRBD1 (6 bases). This CDR3 is built from 15 residues. Trimming pared 2 bases from V and 6 bases from J, leaving 14 bases between. Germline V gene sequence: CDR1 SGHTA, CDR2 FQGNSA. The CDR3 here is CASSLQDRIANEQFF. The CDR3 region has the DNA TGTGCCAGCAGCTTACAGGACAGAATTGCCAATGAGCAGTTCTTC.

J is TRBJ1-3 and V is TRBV5-4, with a tentative D call TRBD1 (6 bases). The V gene's germline CDR1 is SGHNT and CDR2 YYREEE (reference sequence). Trimming took 3 bases from V and 0 from J, leaving 13 bases between them. CDR3 length: 16 residues. The CDR3 spells CASSSIGGSSGNTIYF. The DNA for the CDR3 is TGTGCCAGCAGCTCGATCGGGGGCAGCTCTGGAAACACCATATATTTT.

By frequency in the sample, this clone is medium-sized (0.01 to 0.1%). The chain carries TRBV9 and TRBJ2-3; D is unclear. Germline V lookup: CDR1 SGDLS, CDR2 YYNGEE. The CDR3 is made up of 13 amino acids. Trimming stripped 4 bases from V and 6 bases from J, with 12 bases between. The CDR3 sequence: CASSPYARDTQYF. For the CDR3, the DNA is TGTGCCAGCAGCCCCTATGCTAGGGATACGCAGTATTTT.

V is TRBV5-1 and J is TRBJ2-1; TRBD2 agrees at 8 bases. The V segment lost 0 bases and the J segment 5 bases; nucleotides outside the gene matches: 4. Germline CDR1 SGHRS, CDR2 YFSETQ. This CDR3 comprises 15 residues. The CDR3 loop reads CASSLELAANNEQFF. The CDR3, as DNA: TGCGCCAGCAGCTTGGAACTAGCGGCTAACAATGAGCAGTTCTTC. The variable domain in full, with the rest retrieved from reference TRBV5-1 and TRBJ2-1, is KAGVTQTPRYLIKTRGQQVTLSCSPISGHRSVSWYQQTPGQGLQFLFEYFSETQRNKGNFPGRFSGRQFSNSRSEMNVSTLELGDSALYLCASSLELAANNEQFFGPGTRLTVL.

The J gene is TRBJ1-5, the V gene TRBV7-2; D uncertain. Trimming pared 1 base from V and 3 bases from J, leaving 4 bases between. The CDR3 loop spans 13 amino acids. From germline, CDR1 is SGHTA and CDR2 FQGNSA. CDR3 in DNA: TGTGCCAGCAGCTTAGAACACAATCAGCCCCAGCATTTT. Amino acids: CASSLEHNQPQHF.

This clone appeared once. The chain carries TRBV7-9 and TRBJ2-5; TRBD2 matches at 7 bases. The V gene end was trimmed by 0 bases and the J gene end by 4 bases; junction bases not matched to a gene: 5. Germline V gene data show CDR1 as SEHNR and CDR2 as FQNEAQ (reference sequence). This CDR3 is 15 amino acids long. In DNA, the CDR3 is TGTGCCAGCAGCTTAGCGACGGGAGGAGGAGAGACCCAGTACTTC. This codes for CASSLATGGGETQYF.

J is TRBJ1-5 and V is TRBV19, with D tentatively TRBD1 (5 bases). This CDR3 is built from 15 residues. Deletions cut 5 bases from V and 0 bases from J, with 11 bases between. Germline V gene lookup returns CDR1 LNHDA and CDR2 SQIVND (reference sequence). In DNA form, the CDR3 reads TGTGCCAGTAGTCCTAGGGGCATTAGCAATCAGCCCCAGCATTTT. Protein: CASSPRGISNQPQHF.

The chain carries TRBV27 and TRBJ2-1; tentatively, D is TRBD1 or TRBD2 (5 bases each). The V gene lost 6 bases and the J gene lost 7 bases, with 16 bases spanning the gap. The germline CDR1 and CDR2 sequences are MNHEY and SMNVEV (reference sequence). This CDR3 has 14 amino acids. CDR3 nucleotide sequence: TGTGCCAGCAGCCCTACCGGGGCCATTAATGAGCAGTTCTTC. It yields the protein CASSPTGAINEQFF.

The CDR3 sequence: CASSVYRSSYEQYF. The DNA for the CDR3 is TGTGCCAGCAGCGTCTACAGGAGCTCCTACGAGCAGTACTTC. V usage is TRBV9 and J usage is TRBJ2-7; D possibly corresponds to TRBD1 (5 bases). Between the trimmed V and J ends, which lost 2 bases and 0 bases, there was a span of 9 bases. Germline-derived CDR1 and CDR2 are SGDLS and YYNGEE. The CDR3 covers 14 residues.